The T cell receptor (beta chain) described here comes from a study of blood T cell repertoires in COVID-19. Germline V gene lookup returns CDR1 LGHNA and CDR2 YSLEER. V shed 4 bases and J 9 bases; nucleotides not matched to a gene: 12. This CDR3 region has 15 residues. Across under 25 US areas, participants ranged in age from roughly 18 to 95 years. Here immunoSEQ multiplex PCR was the method, and the copy in TCRdb shows in-frame clones only, minus some. The sample holds about 220,000 clones, about 90% seen once. This clone appeared once. V is TRBV4-3 and J is TRBJ2-1; 7 nucleotides match TRBD1. The sequenced sample consisted of PBMCs or T cells enriched from blood (not recorded which). The origin of this receptor is a woman between 50 and 59 years old with acute COVID-19. The CDR3 sequence is CASSPTDLRQGEQFF. The CDR3 DNA reads TGCGCCAGCAGCCCGACGGACTTGAGACAGGGTGAGCAGTTCTTC.